The 27 T cell receptor beta chains below all came from one sample that was sequenced in a study of blood T cells in healthy people across ages. Next came a second PCR, run for about 7 to 12 cycles, which used a sample-barcoded 5' primer along with a J-beta primer mix. TCRdb re-analysed the 5' RACE reads in MiXCR, keeping a single row per CDR3 protein. The sample holds 850,000 to 1,100,000 distinct CDR3 sequences, approximately 38% seen once. Sample: blood. The receptors come from a man aged 18 to 29 in good health.

This clonotype was counted between two and nine times. The rearrangement links TRBV20-1 to TRBJ1-5; D is perhaps TRBD1 (5 bases). V lost 2 bases and J 1 base, leaving 18 bases between the germline ends. Germline V CDR1 and CDR2: DFQATT, SNEGSKA (reference sequence). The CDR3 is made up of 17 amino acids. CDR3 sequence reads: CSARPQSRERSNQPQHF. DNA of the CDR3: TGCAGTGCTAGACCCCAATCCAGGGAGAGGAGCAATCAGCCCCAGCATTTT.

This clonotype occurred a few times. The chain links TRBV5-1 to TRBJ1-4; unclear D gene. Germline loops: CDR1 SGHRS, CDR2 YFSETQ. V was cut by 0 bases and J by 3 bases, with 12 bases left in between. This CDR3 spans 16 amino acids. CDR3 coding DNA: TGCGCCAGCAGCTTGGGCGGGAAATCGGCTAATGAAAAACTGTTTTTT. It is translated as CASSLGGKSANEKLFF.

The chain couples TRBV28 to TRBJ1-2; possible D gene TRBD1, 6 bases. The CDR3 is 15 residues long. V was cut by 5 bases and J by 6 bases, with 19 bases left in between. Germline assignment: CDR1 MDHEN and CDR2 SYDVKM. The CDR3 is CASSAPNRASNGYTF. The DNA of the CDR3 is TGTGCCAGCAGTGCACCTAACAGGGCGTCTAATGGCTACACCTTC.

The rearrangement links TRBV12-3 or TRBV12-4 to TRBJ1-6; the match to TRBD1 covers 7 bases. The CDR3 spans 13 residues. The ends lost 6 bases at V and 10 bases at J; junction bases unmatched: 6. CDR3 amino acids: CASSRGFRSPLHF. CDR3 DNA sequence: TGTGCCAGCAGCAGGGGGTTTCGGTCACCCCTCCACTTT.

This clonotype was detected once. The V and J genes are TRBV12-3 or TRBV12-4 and TRBJ2-3, with 13 bases fitting TRBD2. This CDR3 comprises 17 residues. V was pared by 5 bases and J by 6 bases, with 11 bases of the junction left unmatched. Here the CDR3 DNA reads TGTGCCAGCAGTCTAAGGACCGAGACTAGCGGGGGGGATACGCAGTATTTT. Translating it yields CASSLRTETSGGDTQYF.

This clonotype showed up just a few times. V and J are TRBV20-1 and TRBJ2-1; the D is unclear. CDR1 and CDR2 from the germline V gene are DFQATT and SNEGSKA (reference sequence). The CDR3 has 12 residues. V shed 8 bases and J shed 4 bases, with 12 bases lying between them. The CDR3: CSPNTVYNEQFF. The DNA of the CDR3 is TGCAGTCCAAATACAGTGTACAATGAGCAGTTCTTC.

In its sample, this clonotype was seen many times. The chain is built from TRBV6-2 or TRBV6-3 and TRBJ1-1; possible D gene TRBD1, 6 bases. Trimming took off 2 bases at V and 1 base at J, with 8 bases between the two ends. CDR3 length equals 14 residues. Germline assignment: CDR1 MNHEY and CDR2 SVGEGT. The CDR3 nucleotides are TGTGCCAGCAGTTACCGAGGGGGGAACACTGAAGCTTTCTTT. It specifies CASSYRGGNTEAFF.

The chain has TRBV7-2 and TRBJ2-2; TRBD2 aligns across 11 bases. CDR3 length: 20 residues. J gave up 5 bases and V 2 bases, and 16 bases lay outside the gene matches. Germline V lookup: CDR1 SGHTA, CDR2 FQGNSA. DNA for the CDR3: TGTGCCAGCAGCTTAAGCTCTAGCGGGGGGAGTGCTGTGGGAACCGGGGAGCTGTTTTTT. Amino acid sequence: CASSLSSSGGSAVGTGELFF. Filled out from reference TRBV7-2 and TRBJ2-2, the complete variable domain reads GAGVSQSPSNKVTEKGKDVELRCDPISGHTALYWYRQSLGQGLEFLIYFQGNSAPDKSGLPSDRFSAERTGGSVSTLTIQRTQQEDSAVYLCASSLSSSGGSAVGTGELFFGEGSRLTVL.

The V and J genes are TRBV25-1 and TRBJ2-1, with D possibly matching TRBD1 (5 bases). Looked up from germline, CDR1 is MGHDK and CDR2 is SYGVNS. The CDR3 spans 14 residues. V gave up 4 bases and J gave up 6 bases, with 13 bases separating them. As DNA, the CDR3 is TGTGCCAGCAGTGGCCCCCTTGGGGCCAATGAGCAGTTCTTC. Translated, it gives CASSGPLGANEQFF.

The chain links TRBV20-1 to TRBJ1-1; D gene unclear. Germline CDR1 is DFQATT and CDR2 is SNEGSKA (reference sequence). V lost 3 bases, J lost 1 base, and 9 bases lay in between. The CDR3 length is 13 residues. The CDR3 loop is CSARAPTNTEAFF. In DNA form, the CDR3 reads TGCAGTGCTAGGGCACCCACGAACACTGAAGCTTTCTTT.

This clonotype was recorded a few times. The chain joins TRBV12-3 or TRBV12-4 to TRBJ2-1, with D possibly being TRBD1 or TRBD2 (5 bases each). Trimming stripped 1 base from V and 8 bases from J, with 15 bases between. The length of the CDR3 is 15 residues. Here the CDR3 reads CASSLVGTQADEQFF. CDR3 in DNA: TGTGCCAGCAGTTTAGTCGGGACGCAGGCTGATGAGCAGTTCTTC.

The rearrangement joins TRBV7-2 to TRBJ2-3; 10 bases are shared with TRBD2. CDR1 is SGHTA, CDR2 FQGNSA, per germline. This CDR3 spans 17 amino acids. The V and J ends lost 0 bases and 0 bases, in that order; junction bases with no gene match: 3. The CDR3 DNA reads TGTGCCAGCAGCTTAGCAGGACTAGCGGTTAGCACAGATACGCAGTATTTT. Translating gives CASSLAGLAVSTDTQYF.

The J gene is TRBJ1-1, the V gene TRBV2; no clear D. V was shortened by 7 bases and J by 5 bases, with 8 bases between the two germline ends. Germline assignment: CDR1 SNHLY and CDR2 FYNNEI. The CDR3 covers 11 residues. The CDR3 sequence is CASIFGTEAFF. The DNA for the CDR3 is TGTGCCAGCATATTTGGGACTGAAGCTTTCTTT.

The V call is TRBV12-3 or TRBV12-4, the J call TRBJ1-4; D is undetermined. V was pared by 5 bases and J by 4 bases, with 8 bases between. CDR3 length equals 13 residues. CDR3 region: CASSVEVNEKLFF. CDR3 DNA sequence: TGTGCCAGCAGTGTTGAGGTTAATGAAAAACTGTTTTTT.

The chain is built from TRBV7-2 and TRBJ2-7; 15 bases agree with TRBD2. The DNA end is a closer match to TRBJ2-5, so the J assignment may be wrong. The length of the CDR3 is 17 residues. Germline-derived CDR1 and CDR2 are SGHTA and FQGNSA. The CDR3 sequence: CASSWTSGGVKQETQYF. The CDR3 DNA sequence: TGTGCCAGCAGCTGGACTAGCGGGGGGGTAAAACAAGAGACCCAGTACTTC.

This clonotype was seen at least ten times. The chain links TRBV7-2 to TRBJ1-2; D gene uncertain. V shed 6 bases and J shed 4 bases, with 6 bases lying between them. The CDR3 length is 11 residues. Germline CDR1 reads SGHTA; CDR2 reads FQGNSA. The CDR3 bases are TGTGCCAGCAGTGCGGTCTATGGCTACACCTTC. Protein: CASSAVYGYTF.

V usage is TRBV27 and J usage is TRBJ2-1; 8 bases are shared with TRBD2. The V segment lost 7 bases and the J segment 4 bases; nucleotides outside the gene matches: 9. Germline-derived CDR1 and CDR2 are MNHEY and SMNVEV (reference sequence). The CDR3 is 15 residues long. The CDR3 coding sequence is TGTGCCAGCACTCTGGAGGCGGGGGGATACAATGAGCAGTTCTTC. Its protein is CASTLEAGGYNEQFF.

This rearrangement joins TRBV9 to TRBJ1-4; maybe TRBD1 (6 bases). Trimming stripped 4 bases from V and 5 bases from J, with 15 bases between. CDR1 is SGDLS, CDR2 YYNGEE, per germline. The CDR3 extends over 15 amino acids. The CDR3 DNA sequence: TGTGCCAGCAGCACCACCGGGACAAACAATGAAAAACTGTTTTTT. It is translated as CASSTTGTNNEKLFF.

This clonotype has a handful of counts. The chain has TRBV14 and TRBJ2-3, with 9 nucleotides matching TRBD1. The V segment lost 0 bases and the J segment 6 bases; nucleotides outside the gene matches: 13. The CDR3 is made up of 18 amino acids. Germline loops: CDR1 SGHDN, CDR2 FVKESK. CDR3 amino acids: CASSQESPGTGKPDTQYF. CDR3 in DNA: TGTGCCAGCAGCCAAGAGTCCCCCGGGACAGGGAAACCGGATACGCAGTATTTT. Full variable domain (rest looked up from reference TRBV14 and TRBJ2-3): EAGVTQFPSHSVIEKGQTVTLRCDPISGHDNLYWYRRVMGKEIKFLLHFVKESKQDESGMPNNRFLAERTGGTYSTLKVQPAELEDSGVYFCASSQESPGTGKPDTQYFGPGTRLTVL.

The sample holds a few counts of this clonotype. The CDR3 protein is CASSSKGKHRYAYF. CDR3 DNA: TGTGCCAGCAGCAGCAAGGGGAAGCACAGATACGCGTATTTT. This chain joins TRBV7-2 and TRBJ2-3, with D possibly being TRBD1 (5 bases). The germline V gene has CDR1 SGHTA and CDR2 FQGNSA. V gave up 5 bases and J gave up 14 bases, with 23 bases separating them. The CDR3 is made up of 14 amino acids.

This chain joins TRBV20-1 and TRBJ2-1; 8 bases are shared with TRBD2. The CDR3 consists of 14 residues. Germline CDR1 DFQATT, CDR2 SNEGSKA (reference sequence). V dropped 1 base and J dropped 9; count of bases not matched to a gene: 8. CDR3 coding DNA: TGCAGTGCTAGAGGCGGACTAGCTTTATCTGAGCAGTTCTTC. Translating it yields CSARGGLALSEQFF.

The sample holds a few counts of this clonotype. The chain is built from TRBV5-1 and TRBJ2-3, with 8 positions matching TRBD2. CDR3 length: 15 amino acids. The J segment lost 2 bases and the V segment lost 2 bases, leaving 4 bases of the junction unmatched. Germline V CDR1 and CDR2: SGHRS, YFSETQ. CDR3: CASSLSGGVTDTQYF. The CDR3 DNA follows: TGCGCCAGCAGCTTAAGCGGGGGTGTCACAGATACGCAGTATTTT.

This clonotype occurred a few times. The chain employs TRBV2 and TRBJ1-2; no clear D gene. The CDR3 consists of 11 residues. CDR1 and CDR2 from the germline V gene are SNHLY and FYNNEI. The V and J ends lost 6 bases and 6 bases respectively, with 8 bases between them. CDR3 coding DNA: TGTGCCAGCAGCGCAAAAGATGGCTACACCTTC. As protein: CASSAKDGYTF.

The chain links TRBV5-5 to TRBJ2-1; 8 bases map to TRBD1. Losses at the gene ends were 4 bases for V and 4 bases for J; bases not matched to a gene: 13. There are 17 residues in the CDR3. The germline V gene has CDR1 SGHKS and CDR2 YYEKEE (reference sequence). The CDR3 coding sequence is TGTGCCAGCAGCCATCCTACAGGGGGTGATTGGTACAATGAGCAGTTCTTC. Translation gives CASSHPTGGDWYNEQFF.

The V and J genes are TRBV20-1 and TRBJ2-3, with 9 bases that match TRBD2. The CDR3 is 15 amino acids. V dropped 3 bases and J dropped 7; count of bases not matched to a gene: 11. Looked up from germline, CDR1 is DFQATT and CDR2 is SNEGSKA (reference sequence). CDR3 coding DNA: TGCAGTGCTAGCTTTAAGCGGGGGGCCGGGTATACGCAGTATTTT. Translating it yields CSASFKRGAGYTQYF.

This clonotype was detected a few times. The chain employs TRBV10-3 and TRBJ2-1; TRBD1 matches 8 bases. The CDR3 sequence is 15 residues long. Germline V CDR1 and CDR2: ENHRY, SYGVKD. Germline trimming cut 4 bases from V and 7 bases from J; bases unmatched to any gene: 9. CDR3 sequence: CAISVKDREVNEQFF. The CDR3 DNA follows: TGTGCCATCAGTGTTAAGGACAGGGAAGTTAATGAGCAGTTCTTC.

As for this clonotype: One end of the junction fails to match germline, which may point to a read error. The chain couples TRBV4-2 to TRBJ2-1, with D maybe TRBD2 (6 bases). Germline V gives CDR1 LGHNA, CDR2 YNFKEQ. The CDR3 runs to 16 residues. The CDR3 protein is CASSPPGAGPYNGQFF. CDR3 bases: TGTGCCAGCAGCCCCCCTGGGGCGGGGCCCTACAATGGGCAGTTCTTC.